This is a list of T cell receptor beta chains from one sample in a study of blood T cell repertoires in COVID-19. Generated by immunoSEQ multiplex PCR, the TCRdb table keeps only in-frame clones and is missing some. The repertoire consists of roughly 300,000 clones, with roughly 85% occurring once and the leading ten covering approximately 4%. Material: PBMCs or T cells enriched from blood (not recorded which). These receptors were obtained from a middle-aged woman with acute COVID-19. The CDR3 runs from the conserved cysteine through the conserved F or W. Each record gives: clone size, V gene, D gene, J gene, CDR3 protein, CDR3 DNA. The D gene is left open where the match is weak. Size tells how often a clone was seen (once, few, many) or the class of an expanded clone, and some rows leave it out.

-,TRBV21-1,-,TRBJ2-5,CASSKTSGGLLGETQYF,TGTGCCAGCAGCAAAACTAGCGGGGGATTATTAGGGGAGACCCAGTACTTC
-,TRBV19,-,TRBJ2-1,CASMGGATYNEQFF,TGTGCCAGTATGGGGGGGGCCACATACAATGAGCAGTTCTTC
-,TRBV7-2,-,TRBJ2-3,CASSLRGPGSTDTQYF,TGTGCCAGCAGCCTCAGGGGTCCAGGGAGCACAGATACGCAGTATTTT
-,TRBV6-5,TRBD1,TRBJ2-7,CAVRDRGPYEQYF,TGTGCCGTCCGGGACAGGGGTCCCTACGAGCAGTACTTC
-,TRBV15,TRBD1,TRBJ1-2,CATSRGGVDRDRGYTF,TGTGCCACCAGCAGAGGGGGGGTCGACAGGGATCGGGGCTACACCTTC
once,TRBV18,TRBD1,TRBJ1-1,CASSSGTGLMNTEAFF,TGTGCCAGCTCGTCCGGGACAGGCCTTATGAACACTGAAGCTTTCTTT
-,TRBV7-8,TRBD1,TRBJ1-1,CASSLAGQGPTEAFF,TGTGCCAGCAGCTTAGCGGGACAGGGGCCCACTGAAGCTTTCTTT
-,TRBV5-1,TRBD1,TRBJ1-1,CASSLSTGGNTEAFF,TGCGCCAGCAGCTTGAGTACAGGGGGGAACACTGAAGCTTTCTTT
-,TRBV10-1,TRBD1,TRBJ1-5,CASREERDRYLWRHYCNQPQHF,TGCGCCAGCAGAGAGGAGAGGGACAGGTATCTTTGGCGGCATTATTGCAATCAGCCCCAGCATTTT
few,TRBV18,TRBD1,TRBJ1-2,CASSPQGEIEGYTF,TGTGCCAGCTCGCCACAGGGGGAGATAGAAGGCTACACCTTC
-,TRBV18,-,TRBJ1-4,CASSRGLNEKLFF,TGTGCCAGCTCCCGGGGACTTAATGAAAAACTGTTTTTT
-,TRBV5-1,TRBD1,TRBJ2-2,CASSKGQVGTGELFF,TGCGCCAGCAGCAAGGGACAGGTCGGCACCGGGGAGCTGTTTTTT
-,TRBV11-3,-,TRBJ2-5,CASSFQAQETQYF,TGTGCCAGCAGCTTCCAGGCCCAAGAGACCCAGTACTTC
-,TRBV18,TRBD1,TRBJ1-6,CASSVSPQGNSPLHF,TGTGCCAGCTCAGTCTCTCCACAGGGGAATTCACCCCTCCACTTT
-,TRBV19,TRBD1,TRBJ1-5,CASSIQTGAFYQPQHF,TGTGCCAGTAGTATTCAGACAGGGGCCTTCTATCAGCCCCAGCATTTT
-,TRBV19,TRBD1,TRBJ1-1,CASSVTGGLNTEAFF,TGTGCCAGTAGTGTAACAGGGGGTTTGAACACTGAAGCTTTCTTT
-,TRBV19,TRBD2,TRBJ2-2,CASRPSGIAGELFF,TGTGCCAGTAGGCCTAGCGGGATCGCCGGGGAGCTGTTTTTT
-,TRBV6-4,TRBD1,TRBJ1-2,CASSDEDRAYGYTF,TGTGCCAGCAGTGACGAGGACAGGGCCTATGGCTACACCTTC
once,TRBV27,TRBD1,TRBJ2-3,CASGRQGADTQYF,TGTGCCAGCGGTAGACAGGGGGCGGATACGCAGTATTTT
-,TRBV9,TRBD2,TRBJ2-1,CASSHGGSYNEQFF,TGTGCCAGCAGTCACGGGGGGTCGTACAATGAGCAGTTCTTC
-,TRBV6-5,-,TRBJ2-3,CASSRTSTDTQYF,TGTGCCAGCAGCCGGACTAGCACAGATACGCAGTATTTT
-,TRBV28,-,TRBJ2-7,CASSGRQFHEQYF,TGTGCCAGCAGTGGGCGACAGTTCCACGAGCAGTACTTC
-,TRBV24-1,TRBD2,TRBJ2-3,CATSDLPSGTSTDTQYF,TGTGCCACCAGTGATTTGCCGAGCGGGACTAGCACAGATACGCAGTATTTT
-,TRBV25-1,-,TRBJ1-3,CASSDPTSSSGNTIYF,TGTGCCAGCAGTGATCCGACAAGTAGCTCTGGAAACACCATATATTTT
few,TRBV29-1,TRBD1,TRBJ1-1,CSVERQGIVNTEAFF,TGCAGCGTTGAAAGACAGGGTATCGTGAACACTGAAGCTTTCTTT
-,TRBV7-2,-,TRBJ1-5,CASSPGSYNQPQHF,TGTGCCAGCAGCCCCGGGAGCTACAATCAGCCCCAGCATTTT
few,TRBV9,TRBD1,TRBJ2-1,CASTPGTGVHNEQFF,TGTGCCAGCACCCCCGGGACAGGGGTCCACAATGAGCAGTTCTTC